What follows are 25 T cell receptor beta chains derived from one specimen sequenced in a study of blood T cell repertoires in COVID-19 (TCRdb year 2020). Receptor amplification or capture employed the immunoSEQ multiplex PCR assay. TCRdb holds this immuneACCESS table with in-frame rearrangements only. Some clones are missing; in checked studies, unresolved V genes explain under half, and the rest has no known cause. The sample includes roughly 260,000 clones, with around 82% observed a single time. The top ten clones comprise about 5.3% of the sample. The sample was peripheral blood. The receptors derive from a woman of 80 years or more with active or convalescent COVID-19.

The rearrangement joins TRBV29-1 to TRBJ2-1; no clear D. CDR1 SQVTM and CDR2 ANQGSEA come from the germline V gene. The V and J ends lost 1 base and 12 bases respectively, with 7 bases between them. The CDR3 has 10 amino acids. The CDR3 sequence: CSVEVSVQFF. The DNA for the CDR3 is TGCAGCGTTGAAGTGTCCGTGCAGTTCTTC.

The chain uses TRBV9 and TRBJ1-2; 7 positions agree with TRBD1. The CDR3 covers 12 residues. The germline CDR1 and CDR2 sequences are SGDLS and YYNGEE. With V trimmed by 0 bases and J by 11 bases, 4 bases remained unmatched. The CDR3, as DNA: TGTGCCAGCAGCGTAGTTCAGGGGGATTACACCTTC. Its translation is CASSVVQGDYTF.

The J gene is TRBJ1-3, the V gene TRBV6-6, with a tentative D call TRBD1 (5 bases). V lost 2 bases to trimming and J lost 6 bases, with 14 bases between them. The CDR3 is made up of 15 amino acids. Germline V lookup: CDR1 MNHNY, CDR2 SVGAGI (reference sequence). The CDR3 DNA follows: TGTGCCAGCAGTTACAGGGACCGGAGGGTAAACACCATATATTTT. This codes for CASSYRDRRVNTIYF.

The chain has TRBV11-2 and TRBJ1-6; TRBD1 agrees at 10 bases. The CDR3 covers 15 residues. CDR1 SGHAT and CDR2 FQNNGV come from the germline V gene. V lost 0 bases and J lost 11; bases outside the gene matches: 4. The CDR3 sequence: CASSLEGQGIPPLHF. For the CDR3, the DNA is TGTGCCAGCAGCTTAGAGGGACAGGGGATCCCACCCCTCCACTTT. The whole variable domain, remainder taken from reference TRBV11-2 and TRBJ1-6, is EAGVAQSPRYKIIEKRQSVAFWCNPISGHATLYWYQQILGQGPKLLIQFQNNGVVDDSQLPKDRFSAERLKGVDSTLKIQPAKLEDSAVYLCASSLEGQGIPPLHFGNGTRLTVT.

The chain carries TRBV5-5 and TRBJ2-7; 10 nucleotides match TRBD1. The CDR3 is 14 residues long. In germline, CDR1 is SGHKS, CDR2 YYEKEE (reference sequence). The ends lost 3 bases at V and 7 bases at J; junction bases unmatched: 7. The CDR3, as DNA: TGTGCCAGCAGCTCCCTAGCGGACAGGGGGGAGCAGTACTTC. Translation gives CASSSLADRGEQYF.

The V call is TRBV5-4, the J call TRBJ1-2; no firm D call. V lost 4 bases and J 0 bases, leaving 16 bases between the germline ends. From germline, CDR1 is SGHNT and CDR2 YYREEE (reference sequence). This CDR3 comprises 16 residues. The CDR3: CASSVPGSAANYGYTF. The CDR3 nucleotides are TGTGCCAGCAGCGTGCCCGGTTCTGCGGCTAACTATGGCTACACCTTC.

This rearrangement joins TRBV5-1 to TRBJ1-1; D gene uncertain. The germline V and J ends were trimmed by 7 bases and 1 base, with 14 bases remaining between them. The germline V gene encodes CDR1 SGHRS and CDR2 YFSETQ. CDR3 length: 14 amino acids. CDR3 sequence reads: CASSPRAGNTEAFF. CDR3 sequence (DNA): TGCGCCAGCTCCCCTAGGGCGGGGAACACTGAAGCTTTCTTT.

V usage is TRBV5-1 and J usage is TRBJ2-5, with D maybe TRBD1 (5 bases). Per germline, CDR1 SGHRS and CDR2 YFSETQ. V dropped 4 bases and J dropped 1 base, with 11 bases sitting between them. This CDR3 has 14 residues. CDR3: CASSVDSSQETQYF. In DNA form, the CDR3 reads TGCGCCAGCAGCGTTGACAGTTCCCAAGAGACCCAGTACTTC.

The V call is TRBV5-1, the J call TRBJ2-5; maybe TRBD2 (5 bases). The CDR3 spans 14 residues. Germline V lookup: CDR1 SGHRS, CDR2 YFSETQ. Between the trimmed V and J ends, which lost 4 bases and 7 bases, there was a span of 17 bases. The CDR3: CASSVATEEGTQYF. CDR3 nucleotides: TGCGCCAGCAGCGTAGCCACCGAAGAGGGGACCCAGTACTTC.

The genes are TRBV20-1 and TRBJ2-2, with no clear D. With 3 bases removed from V and 4 bases from J, the gap between germline ends came to 9 bases. The CDR3 covers 13 residues. In germline, CDR1 is DFQATT, CDR2 SNEGSKA (reference sequence). The CDR3 sequence is CSASPSGTGELFF. DNA of the CDR3: TGCAGTGCTAGTCCGTCGGGCACCGGGGAGCTGTTTTTT.

V usage is TRBV12-3 or TRBV12-4 and J usage is TRBJ1-4, with D unclear. CDR3 length: 11 amino acids. Trimming left V 3 bases short and J 8 bases short, with 4 bases between. CDR3 coding DNA: TGTGCCAGCAGTTTTCTAGAAAAACTGTTTTTT. Translation gives CASSFLEKLFF.

The sample holds a few counts of this clone. This chain uses TRBV5-1 with TRBJ2-1; 11 bases line up with TRBD1. The CDR3 has 17 residues. Germline V gene sequence: CDR1 SGHRS, CDR2 YFSETQ. V lost 3 bases to trimming and J lost 0 bases; unmatched junction nucleotides: 5. The CDR3 loop is CASSSRGTGGSYNEQFF. The CDR3 coding sequence is TGCGCCAGCAGCTCGCGAGGGACAGGGGGCTCCTACAATGAGCAGTTCTTC. The full variable domain, completed using reference TRBV5-1 and TRBJ2-1, is KAGVTQTPRYLIKTRGQQVTLSCSPISGHRSVSWYQQTPGQGLQFLFEYFSETQRNKGNFPGRFSGRQFSNSRSEMNVSTLELGDSALYLCASSSRGTGGSYNEQFFGPGTRLTVL.

This clone was counted once. J is TRBJ1-1 and V is TRBV7-9; D is possibly TRBD1 (6 bases). The CDR3 is 14 residues long. The V end was cut by 3 bases, the J end by 1 base, with 9 bases between. Germline V gene sequence: CDR1 SEHNR, CDR2 FQNEAQ (reference sequence). CDR3 loop: CASSFQGQNTEAFF. CDR3 nucleotides: TGTGCCAGCAGCTTCCAGGGGCAGAACACTGAAGCTTTCTTT.

To note about this clone: This sample includes further DNA sequences coding for the same CDR3. The rearrangement links TRBV5-1 to TRBJ1-1; the D gene is possibly TRBD1 (5 bases). Germline values: CDR1 SGHRS, CDR2 YFSETQ. V lost 0 bases and J lost 1, with 7 bases in between. This CDR3 spans 14 amino acids. The CDR3 spells CASSLAGQNTEAFF. The CDR3 DNA reads as TGCGCCAGCAGCTTGGCAGGGCAGAACACTGAAGCTTTCTTT.

V is TRBV10-3 and J is TRBJ2-1; 13 bases align to TRBD2. The CDR3 length is 15 residues. Per germline, CDR1 ENHRY and CDR2 SYGVKD. Trimming cost V 6 bases and J 6 bases; bases outside gene matches: 5. The CDR3 DNA sequence: TGTGCCATCAGCCCGGGACTAGCGGGGTCCAATGAGCAGTTCTTC. Its protein product is CAISPGLAGSNEQFF.

The chain couples TRBV2 to TRBJ2-1, with a possible D match to TRBD1 (6 bases). V lost 6 bases and J 3 bases, leaving 15 bases between the germline ends. The CDR3 has 15 amino acids. Germline V gene sequence: CDR1 SNHLY, CDR2 FYNNEI. Here the CDR3 reads CASRVQGTSYNEQFF. The CDR3 nucleotides read TGTGCCAGCAGGGTTCAGGGGACCAGCTACAATGAGCAGTTCTTC. The full variable domain, in which reference TRBV2 and TRBJ2-1 provide the parts outside the CDR3, is EPEVTQTPSHQVTQMGQEVILRCVPISNHLYFYWYRQILGQKVEFLVSFYNNEISEKSEIFDDQFSVERPDGSNFTLKIRSTKLEDSAMYFCASRVQGTSYNEQFFGPGTRLTVL.

This chain uses TRBV28 with TRBJ1-1; D is possibly TRBD1 (6 bases). V gave up 6 bases and J gave up 1 base, with 15 bases separating them. Germline V gene lookup returns CDR1 MDHEN and CDR2 SYDVKM. The CDR3 consists of 15 residues. The CDR3 nucleotides are TGTGCCAGCAGAGGGGGGGGACACACGAACACTGAAGCTTTCTTT. Protein sequence: CASRGGGHTNTEAFF.

The V call is TRBV28, the J call TRBJ2-3; tentatively, D is TRBD1 (6 bases). Germline CDR1 MDHEN, CDR2 SYDVKM. V was cut by 6 bases and J by 0 bases, with 16 bases left in between. This CDR3 has 16 amino acids. The CDR3 is CASSSSQGSSTDTQYF. The CDR3 DNA follows: TGTGCCAGCAGCTCTTCACAGGGCTCTAGCACAGATACGCAGTATTTT.

This chain uses TRBV25-1 with TRBJ1-6, with a tentative D call TRBD1 (5 bases). CDR3 size: 14 residues. V lost 0 bases to trimming and J lost 7 bases, with 7 bases between them. Germline CDR1 and CDR2: MGHDK and SYGVNS. The CDR3 bases are TGTGCCAGCAGTGAATACAGGGTAAATTCACCCCTCCACTTT. This encodes CASSEYRVNSPLHF.

The V and J genes are TRBV24-1 and TRBJ1-3, with a weak D call TRBD1 (6 bases). The CDR3 loop spans 16 amino acids. V lost 10 bases, J lost 0 bases, and 18 bases lay in between. Germline CDR1 and CDR2: KGHDR and SFDVKD. The CDR3 region is CATNFRGSASGNTIYF. CDR3 coding DNA: TGTGCCACAAATTTCAGGGGCTCCGCCTCTGGAAACACCATATATTTT.

The rearrangement links TRBV19 to TRBJ2-3; TRBD2 aligns across 11 bases. Germline V gene lookup returns CDR1 LNHDA and CDR2 SQIVND (reference sequence). The CDR3 consists of 17 residues. After removal of 0 bases from V and 2 bases from J, the junction contained 4 bases not matched to a gene. CDR3 residues: CASSIDLLAGATDTQYF. DNA for the CDR3: TGTGCCAGTAGTATAGATCTACTAGCGGGGGCCACAGATACGCAGTATTTT.

In this sample, this clone turned up a few times. The V and J genes are TRBV18 and TRBJ1-1, with D unclear. This CDR3 contains 15 residues. Germline CDR1 KGHSH, CDR2 LQKENI. Deletions cut 5 bases from V and 0 bases from J, with 13 bases between. The CDR3 region is CASSKTSILNTEAFF. DNA of the CDR3: TGTGCCAGCTCAAAGACATCCATATTGAACACTGAAGCTTTCTTT.

V and J are TRBV5-1 and TRBJ1-2; the D is unclear. V was shortened by 4 bases and J by 4 bases, with 8 bases between the two germline ends. The CDR3 sequence is 12 residues long. Germline V gives CDR1 SGHRS, CDR2 YFSETQ. The CDR3 spells CASSTEGYGYTF. The CDR3 DNA follows: TGCGCCAGCAGCACAGAGGGCTATGGCTACACCTTC.

The genes are TRBV24-1 and TRBJ1-5; 8 nucleotides match TRBD1. The CDR3 has 21 residues. Germline values: CDR1 KGHDR, CDR2 SFDVKD. V trimming: 2 bases; J trimming: 0 bases; junction bases outside the gene matches: 17. This chain's CDR3 is CATSDCRASGQGKYSNQPQHF. The CDR3 DNA reads TGTGCCACCAGTGATTGTCGGGCTTCTGGACAGGGAAAATATAGCAATCAGCCCCAGCATTTT.

The rearrangement links TRBV24-1 to TRBJ2-6; D is undetermined. The CDR3 has 17 residues. The germline CDR1 and CDR2 sequences are KGHDR and SFDVKD. V dropped 3 bases and J dropped 4 bases, with 15 bases sitting between them. As DNA, the CDR3 is TGTGCCACCAGTGATCCCACAGCCCCCGGAGGGGCCAACGTCCTGACTTTC. Translated: CATSDPTAPGGANVLTF.